This passage covers 15 T cell receptor beta chains from one sample sequenced in a study of blood T cells in healthy people across ages. It was with a sample-barcoded 5' primer and a J-beta primer mix that a second PCR of about 7 to 12 cycles was run. TCRdb re-called the 5' RACE reads with MiXCR, one entry per CDR3 protein. The repertoire includes 780,000 or so distinct CDR3 sequences, about 56% of them detected once, and about 26% sits in the top ten. The sequencing sample was made of blood. Receptors originate from a man in his forties in good health.

This sequence joins TRBV7-8 and TRBJ2-1; D might be TRBD1 or TRBD2, each matching 5 bases. Germline assignment: CDR1 SGHVS and CDR2 FQNEAQ. The CDR3 runs 14 residues. V was pared by 6 bases and J by 4 bases, with 13 bases between. Here the CDR3 DNA reads TGTGCCAGCAGATCCGGGGCGCAGTACAATGAGCAGTTCTTC. Protein product: CASRSGAQYNEQFF.

The V and J genes are TRBV2 and TRBJ2-7, with 8 bases identical to TRBD2. This CDR3 comprises 15 residues. Germline assignment: CDR1 SNHLY and CDR2 FYNNEI. The V gene end was trimmed by 7 bases and the J gene end by 4 bases; junction bases not matched to a gene: 12. The CDR3 nucleotides read TGTGCCAGCAAATTGAGCCCCGGGACTAGATACGAGCAGTACTTC. It encodes CASKLSPGTRYEQYF.

Worth noting for this clonotype: A junction boundary mismatches the germline segment, possibly from a read error. The chain links TRBV5-1 to TRBJ2-1, with 11 nucleotides matching TRBD1. This CDR3 spans 16 amino acids. Germline V gene sequence: CDR1 SGHRS, CDR2 YFSETQ. DNA for the CDR3: TGCGCCAACAGCTTGGCCCACGGACAGGGGGCAAATGAGCAGTTCTTC. Its translation is CANSLAHGQGANEQFF.

The V gene is TRBV12-3 or TRBV12-4, the J gene TRBJ2-1; D possibly corresponds to TRBD2 (6 bases). CDR3 size: 16 residues. The V gene lost 5 bases and the J gene lost 7 bases, with 21 bases spanning the gap. DNA for the CDR3: TGTGCCAGCAGTCCACCCGGTACCTCCCGGGAGAATGAGCAGTTCTTC. Encoded protein: CASSPPGTSRENEQFF.

This rearrangement joins TRBV4-3 to TRBJ1-6, with D possibly being TRBD1 (5 bases). With 1 base removed from V and 9 bases from J, the gap between germline ends came to 16 bases. Per germline, CDR1 LGHNA and CDR2 YSLEER. The CDR3 runs 16 residues. The CDR3 coding sequence is TGCGCCAGCAGCCAAGTTTTGCAGGGAGGTTTTTCACCCCTCCACTTT. This encodes CASSQVLQGGFSPLHF.

V is TRBV11-1 and J is TRBJ2-2; weak D call: TRBD2 (6 bases). Between the trimmed V and J ends, which lost 7 bases and 7 bases, there was a span of 16 bases. The CDR3 runs to 14 residues. Germline values: CDR1 SGHAT, CDR2 FQDESV (reference sequence). The CDR3 region has the DNA TGTGCCAGCACCGCTGTGGCGGGACGCGGGGAGCTGTTTTTT. Translating it yields CASTAVAGRGELFF.

In this sample, this clonotype turned up a few times. The CDR3: CASSTFGADTDTQYF. The CDR3 DNA sequence: TGTGCCAGCTCCACCTTCGGGGCAGACACAGATACGCAGTATTTT. The chain carries TRBV6-1 and TRBJ2-3; possibly TRBD1 or TRBD2 for D (5 bases each). The CDR3 is 15 amino acids. CDR1 and CDR2 from the germline V gene are MNHNS and SASEGT. V lost 8 bases and J lost 2, with 17 bases in between.

This rearrangement joins TRBV29-1 to TRBJ1-1; D is unresolved. The CDR3 extends over 12 amino acids. V lost 7 bases to trimming and J lost 3 bases, with 12 bases between them. The germline gives CDR1 SQVTM, CDR2 ANQGSEA. CDR3 nucleotide sequence: TGCAGCGCCGATAGGACGGACACTGAAGCTTTCTTT. Its translation is CSADRTDTEAFF.

The gene calls are TRBV2 and TRBJ2-3; D is unresolved. This CDR3 contains 18 residues. CDR1 and CDR2 (germline): SNHLY, FYNNEI. Deletions cut 3 bases from V and 2 bases from J, with 21 bases between. The CDR3 region is CASSDDGRQDPFTDTQYF. CDR3 bases: TGTGCCAGCAGTGATGACGGCAGGCAAGACCCTTTCACAGATACGCAGTATTTT.

The chain is built from TRBV6-5 and TRBJ2-2; 9 bases line up with TRBD2. The junction had 10 bases not matched to a gene; V was cut back by 6 bases and J by 5 bases. The CDR3 has 16 amino acids. Germline CDR1 is MNHEY and CDR2 is SVGAGI. The CDR3 coding sequence is TGTGCCAGCAGGAGCTTAGCGGGGGTGACTACCGGGGAGCTGTTTTTT. Encoded protein: CASRSLAGVTTGELFF.

This chain connects TRBV10-3 to TRBJ1-1; D is ambiguous. The CDR3 loop spans 15 amino acids. Germline V gives CDR1 ENHRY, CDR2 SYGVKD. Trimming shortened V by 0 bases and J by 2 bases, and 10 bases separated the two germline ends. CDR3: CAISESKGENTEAFF. The DNA for the CDR3 is TGTGCCATCAGTGAGTCGAAAGGAGAAAACACTGAAGCTTTCTTT.

This rearrangement joins TRBV6-4 to TRBJ2-1, with D tentatively TRBD2 (6 bases). Germline V gene sequence: CDR1 MRHNA, CDR2 SNTAGT. The CDR3 consists of 13 residues. The V end was cut by 2 bases, the J end by 10 bases, with 12 bases between. The CDR3 region is CASSDGTGREQFF. The CDR3 DNA reads as TGTGCCAGCAGTGACGGGACTGGAAGAGAGCAGTTCTTC.

There are a few counts of this clonotype. The CDR3 bases are TGTGCCAGCAGTTTGACTGAGCAGTTCTTC. Its protein is CASSLTEQFF. The chain carries TRBV12-3 or TRBV12-4 and TRBJ2-1; no clear D gene. The CDR3 is 10 residues long. Trimming removed 3 bases from V and 9 bases from J, with 3 bases in between.

The chain joins TRBV27 to TRBJ2-1; no reliable D call. Germline CDR1 MNHEY, CDR2 SMNVEV (reference sequence). Trimming left V 7 bases short and J 0 bases short, with 7 bases between. The CDR3 is 13 residues long. CDR3 residues: CASKASSYNEQFF. As DNA, the CDR3 is TGTGCCAGCAAAGCTAGCTCCTACAATGAGCAGTTCTTC.

This clonotype showed up just a few times. The J gene is TRBJ2-3, the V gene TRBV29-1; 8 bases are a match to TRBD2. The CDR3 runs 12 residues. The germline V gene has CDR1 SQVTM and CDR2 ANQGSEA. J was trimmed by 5 bases and V by 4 bases; bases with no gene match: 2. The DNA for the CDR3 is TGCAGCGTTGTGGGACTAGGAGATACGCAGTATTTT. It yields the protein CSVVGLGDTQYF.